A selection of T cell receptor beta chains follows, all from one sample in a study of T cell repertoires in ileal Crohn's disease. The repertoire was sequenced with immunoSEQ multiplex PCR; TCRdb's copy has only in-frame clones and lacks some. Of about 14,000 clones in the sample, just under 80% were seen once. Specimen: ileal tissue. These receptors came from an adult with Crohn's disease. CDR3s leave out the opening cysteine and the closing phenylalanine or tryptophan. The order of the fields is V gene, D gene, CDR3 protein. The D gene is left open where the match is weak.

V gene: TRBV4-2; D gene: TRBD1; CDR3 protein: ASSPSPGQGADTQY
V gene: TRBV10-3; D gene: .; CDR3 protein: AITAGVGNQPQH
V gene: TRBV4-2; D gene: TRBD1; CDR3 protein: ASSQAGTGIYGYT
V gene: TRBV19; D gene: .; CDR3 protein: ASNAVAVNQPQH
V gene: TRBV19; D gene: TRBD1; CDR3 protein: ASSDDRANSPLH
V gene: TRBV27; D gene: .; CDR3 protein: ASSFSAGYGYT
V gene: TRBV2; D gene: TRBD1; CDR3 protein: ASLPRTGTETQY
V gene: TRBV7-2; D gene: .; CDR3 protein: ASSPLGGDNEQF
V gene: TRBV15; D gene: .; CDR3 protein: ATSKWRGETQY
V gene: TRBV7-6; D gene: TRBD2; CDR3 protein: ASSQLAGEYNEQF
V gene: TRBV7-2; D gene: TRBD2; CDR3 protein: ASSGGAGGGTDTQY
V gene: TRBV7-4; D gene: .; CDR3 protein: ASSLITWSNQPQH
V gene: TRBV2; D gene: TRBD2; CDR3 protein: ASRGVGGSYEQY
V gene: TRBV4-1; D gene: .; CDR3 protein: ASSLGVPETQY
V gene: TRBV29-1; D gene: .; CDR3 protein: SGDPRGLGETQY
V gene: TRBV19; D gene: TRBD1; CDR3 protein: ASDTGGSRSYT
V gene: TRBV29-1; D gene: TRBD2; CDR3 protein: SVPGLAGAPDTQY
V gene: TRBV5-6; D gene: TRBD1; CDR3 protein: ASSPGTGGPLNYGYT
V gene: TRBV5-1; D gene: TRBD2; CDR3 protein: ASSSGLANGEQY
V gene: TRBV5-1; D gene: TRBD1; CDR3 protein: ASSTGGNTEAF
V gene: TRBV7-6; D gene: TRBD2; CDR3 protein: ASSQIAGESGTQY
V gene: TRBV12-5; D gene: .; CDR3 protein: ASGSDSGGNEAF
V gene: TRBV18; D gene: .; CDR3 protein: ASSPAQGPDTQY
V gene: TRBV10-3; D gene: .; CDR3 protein: AISESDRRNTIY
V gene: TRBV7-2; D gene: .; CDR3 protein: ASTIVRQGGYGYT
V gene: TRBV14; D gene: TRBD1; CDR3 protein: ASSQTGGHEKLF
V gene: TRBV4-3; D gene: TRBD1; CDR3 protein: ASSLWDSNNSPLH
V gene: TRBV2; D gene: .; CDR3 protein: ASSDWTPIYEQY
V gene: TRBV7-6; D gene: .; CDR3 protein: ASSLLREGTEAF
V gene: TRBV6-5; D gene: .; CDR3 protein: ASSYSSTGMETQY
V gene: TRBV15; D gene: .; CDR3 protein: ATSRGIQENTEAF
V gene: TRBV18; D gene: TRBD2; CDR3 protein: ASSPGLASNTGELF
V gene: TRBV2; D gene: TRBD1; CDR3 protein: ASSSMDRGDGYT
V gene: TRBV11-1; D gene: .; CDR3 protein: ASSPPNLLEAF